This paragraph covers one TCR beta chain sequence. This sample was included in a study of blood T cell repertoires in COVID-19. Across the whole study: The samples span acute and convalescent COVID-19 from the United States, Italy and Spain. From T cells, B-cell-depleted T cells, or PBMCs came the material, which was cDNA or gDNA.

Study processing details: For nucleated cells, counts were estimated from reference gene primer amplification. Sequenced by immunoSEQ multiplex PCR; TCRdb stores in-frame clones only, minus some. From that table come the V and J calls and clone size; the DNA was used to work out D and trimming. The profile shows some 56,000 clones, 84% of them singletons. V was clipped by 4 bases and J by 4 bases, with 12 bases between them. Germline values: CDR1 SGHRS, CDR2 YFSETQ. This CDR3 region has 15 residues. This TCR derives from a woman older than 75 with acute or convalescent COVID-19. Sequencing was performed on peripheral blood. V gene TRBV5-1 combines with J gene TRBJ2-6, with D possibly TRBD1 on 6 matching bases. The DNA of the CDR3 is TGCGCCAGCAGCACAGGGAAGTCCGGGGCCAACGTCCTGACTTTC. It encodes CASSTGKSGANVLTF.